The rows below give T cell receptor beta chains drawn from one sample of a study of cytomegalovirus exposure and HLA in healthy donors. TCRdb's table, derived via immunoSEQ multiplex PCR, lists solely in-frame clones and lacks some. The table shows 150,000 to 250,000 clones, with approximately 79% occurring only once. The sequencing input was PBMCs. These receptors were taken from a girl aged 10-17 years in good health and CMV-seropositive. The conserved cysteine and the conserved F or W are not part of the CDR3 here. The size field is filled for only some rows; it gives once, few, many or a size class.

>11|TRBV11-2|NA|TRBJ2-1
ASTQQGNTEQF
>13|TRBV14|NA|TRBJ2-7
ASSQDSGGLREQY
>14|TRBV15|once|TRBJ1-5
ATSRDWGTDYQPQH
>12|TRBV7-2|NA|TRBJ2-7
ASSTRQGEVGQY
>9|TRBV2|NA|TRBJ2-5
ASSAGETQY
>14|TRBV5-4|NA|TRBJ1-6
ASSFLTGTVNSPLH
>13|TRBV5-6|NA|TRBJ2-2
ASSPLEGDTGELF
>13|TRBV19|once|TRBJ1-6
ASSGRTGANSPLH
>13|TRBV6-5|once|TRBJ2-2
ASSYGGSNTGELF
>11|TRBV19|NA|TRBJ1-1
ASSTTGTAEAF
>11|TRBV27|NA|TRBJ1-2
ASSRLANYGYT
>13|TRBV5-5|NA|TRBJ1-2
ASSLDLNRNYGYT
>12|TRBV28|once|TRBJ2-7
ASSFSRGGYEQY
>14|TRBV2|NA|TRBJ1-1
ASSEDSRAGEAEAF
>14|TRBV6-5|NA|TRBJ1-1
ASSYSLFRVDTEAF
>16|TRBV10-3|NA|TRBJ2-5
AIRPGTSGVGGQETQY
>11|TRBV7-2|NA|TRBJ1-2
ASSSYRENGYT
>11|TRBV15|NA|TRBJ1-2
ATREGQAGGYT
>11|TRBV5-5|few|TRBJ2-4
ASSRGSENIQY
>12|TRBV18|few|TRBJ2-5
ASCRTGGQETQY
>13|TRBV5-5|NA|TRBJ1-5
ASSLDQGGNQPQH
>12|TRBV7-8|NA|TRBJ1-5
ASSLGGGRQPQH
>15|TRBV7-2|NA|TRBJ1-3
ASSLGQGADSGNTIY
>14|TRBV9|NA|TRBJ2-1
ASSPPLSGVYNEQF
>11|TRBV11-3|NA|TRBJ2-7
ASEAGTSYEQY
>14|TRBV5-6|NA|TRBJ2-1
ASSVLAGPTYNEQF
>8|TRBV2|few|TRBJ2-7
ASSVAIPY
>12|TRBV4-3|NA|TRBJ1-2
ASSSGEVSSGYT
>11|TRBV5-1|NA|TRBJ2-7
ASSRTGSDEQY
>13|TRBV12-5|NA|TRBJ1-5
ASGLSGQSNQPQH